This entry lists 4 T cell receptor beta chains sequenced from one sample in a study of response to subunit inactivated influenza vaccine (dated by TCRdb to the late 2010s). Receptor libraries were prepared by RT-PCR. For sequencing, an Illumina HiSeq 2500 was employed. TCRdb reran the public reads through fastp at Q25 and MiXCR, keeping productive beta chains. Rows merge per CDR3 protein into single entries with the most common DNA and genes. In this sample the table shows 450,000 to 600,000 distinct CDR3 sequences, approximately 7.8% of which occur a single time. The ten largest clones take up about an eighth of the sample. The material was PBMCs from blood, obtained less than 25 months after vaccination. These receptors originate from a man aged 50 to 69 who received an inactivated influenza vaccine. Donor details come from another sample of the same person, matched by shared clones.

The V call is TRBV5-1, the J call TRBJ2-2; 9 bases are a match to TRBD1. V lost 6 bases and J lost 4; bases outside the gene matches: 10. This CDR3 contains 16 residues. Germline assignment: CDR1 SGHRS and CDR2 YFSETQ. DNA for the CDR3: TGCGCCAGCAACCCAACAGGGGGCGTAGGCACCGGGGAGCTGTTTTTT. This encodes CASNPTGGVGTGELFF.

The V and J genes are TRBV18 and TRBJ2-1, with 7 bases identical to TRBD1. The V segment lost 2 bases and the J segment 4 bases; nucleotides outside the gene matches: 8. There are 16 residues in the CDR3. Germline CDR1 KGHSH, CDR2 LQKENI. CDR3 protein: CASSPGWGQIYNEQFF. The CDR3, as DNA: TGTGCCAGCTCACCAGGATGGGGACAGATATACAATGAGCAGTTCTTC. Complete variable domain (other parts from reference TRBV18 and TRBJ2-1): NAGVMQNPRHLVRRRGQEARLRCSPMKGHSHVYWYRQLPEEGLKFMVYLQKENIIDESGMPKERFSAEFPKEGPSILRIQQVVRGDSAAYFCASSPGWGQIYNEQFFGPGTRLTVL.

The J gene is TRBJ2-7, the V gene TRBV15; 7 bases map to TRBD2. The germline V gene encodes CDR1 LNHNV and CDR2 YYDKDF (reference sequence). V was pared by 0 bases and J by 5 bases, with 10 bases of the junction left unmatched. The CDR3 extends over 16 amino acids. CDR3 residues: CATSRDPTGGVDEQYF. The DNA for the CDR3 is TGTGCCACCAGCAGAGATCCGACGGGAGGCGTCGACGAGCAGTACTTC. Filled out from reference TRBV15 and TRBJ2-7, the complete variable domain reads DAMVIQNPRYQVTQFGKPVTLSCSQTLNHNVMYWYQQKSSQAPKLLFHYYDKDFNNEADTPDNFQSRRPNTSFCFLDIRSPGLGDTAMYLCATSRDPTGGVDEQYFGPGTRLTVT.

This clonotype was counted many times. The CDR3 sequence is CASSYSTSEAFF. In DNA, the CDR3 is TGTGCCAGCAGTTACAGCACAAGTGAAGCTTTCTTT. This chain connects TRBV12-3 or TRBV12-4 to TRBJ1-1; D remains ambiguous. The V end lost 4 bases, the J end lost 7 bases, and 10 bases lay between the germline ends. The CDR3 spans 12 residues.